This T cell receptor beta chain was identified during a study of CD8 T cells in Susac syndrome. A quantity of about 0.5 to 1 ug RNA underwent reverse transcription using random hexamers. TCRdb re-called the immunoSEQ multiplex PCR reads through MiXCR, storing one row per CDR3 protein. In the table there are around 270,000 distinct CDR3 sequences, approximately 91% of which are singletons. This CDR3 comprises 16 residues. V shed 4 bases, J shed 5 bases, and the junction held 11 bases outside the gene matches. Germline loops: CDR1 LGHNA, CDR2 YNFKEQ. The study sequenced TCR beta in blood CD8+ and CD4+ T cells.

The sequence was obtained from a human donor with multiple sclerosis. The sample comprised CD8+ T cells from PBMCs. V usage is TRBV4-2 and J usage is TRBJ1-1, with 9 positions matching TRBD1. CDR3 nucleotides: TGTGCCAGCAGCCCTACTTCCGGGACAGGGAGTACTGAAGCTTTCTTT. Translated, it gives CASSPTSGTGSTEAFF.